This TCR beta chain came from a study of cytomegalovirus exposure and HLA in healthy donors. Regarding the study as a whole: Association of some 18,000 TCR beta sequences with HLA alleles was found at 0.05 false discovery rate in a later analysis. The authors later linked a missense DCLRE1C variant to TCR beta V- and J-gene trimming. The number of N-insertions in an Asian-associated ancestry cluster was reportedly below the 666-donor mean in a later analysis. Later examination showed HLA-associated TCR beta chains had greater clonal expansion than equally common others.

It was with 60 Vbeta and 13 Jbeta primers that the PCR ran. Here immunoSEQ multiplex PCR was the method, and the copy in TCRdb shows in-frame clones only, minus some. The sample includes a few hundred thousand clones, 77% of them seen just once. A word on this clone: Its antigen is undetermined.

The CDR3 covers 14 residues. The V end lost 6 bases, the J end lost 3 bases, and 14 bases lay between the germline ends. Germline-derived CDR1 and CDR2 are LNHDA and SQIVND (reference sequence). This clonotype was sampled from a woman aged 55-69 years in good health and CMV-seropositive. The V gene is TRBV19, the J gene TRBJ1-1; D not certain. The sequenced sample consisted of PBMCs. CDR3 DNA: TGTGCCAGTAGACCCGGGGAACTTCACACTGAAGCTTTCTTT. Protein sequence: CASRPGELHTEAFF.